This T cell receptor beta chain was found in a study of beta chain features in type 1 diabetes. Only a few counts were recorded for this clone. Antigen unknown. Other DNA sequences in the same sample also yield this CDR3. Whole-study results and caveats: Across patients, naive, central memory and Treg TCRB repertoires exhibited apparently greater similarity than was observed across healthy donors. Fewer insertions but more deletions were seen at VDJ junctions in type 1 diabetes patients. Because the template was cDNA, high-expressing cells might be over-represented.

Reverse transcribing all isolated RNA meant expressed TCRB transcripts were sequenced. The study sequenced naive, central memory and regulatory T cell samples to an average of about 3.6 million reads. Generated by immunoSEQ multiplex PCR, the TCRdb table keeps only in-frame clones and is missing some. The table has under 250,000 clones, 25% to 30% seen once; the top ten hold under 5%. Trimming at V came to 5 bases and at J to 4 bases, leaving 6 bases not matched to a gene. Germline V gene sequence: CDR1 GTSNPN, CDR2 SVGIG (reference sequence). The length of the CDR3 is 13 residues. This receptor was taken from a man aged 30-40 years in good health. Material for sequencing was central memory CD4+ T cells from blood. V is TRBV30 and J is TRBJ2-7, with TRBD1 identical over 9 bases. CDR3 amino acids: CAWEQGASYEQYF. The CDR3 DNA follows: TGTGCCTGGGAACAGGGGGCTTCTTACGAGCAGTACTTC.